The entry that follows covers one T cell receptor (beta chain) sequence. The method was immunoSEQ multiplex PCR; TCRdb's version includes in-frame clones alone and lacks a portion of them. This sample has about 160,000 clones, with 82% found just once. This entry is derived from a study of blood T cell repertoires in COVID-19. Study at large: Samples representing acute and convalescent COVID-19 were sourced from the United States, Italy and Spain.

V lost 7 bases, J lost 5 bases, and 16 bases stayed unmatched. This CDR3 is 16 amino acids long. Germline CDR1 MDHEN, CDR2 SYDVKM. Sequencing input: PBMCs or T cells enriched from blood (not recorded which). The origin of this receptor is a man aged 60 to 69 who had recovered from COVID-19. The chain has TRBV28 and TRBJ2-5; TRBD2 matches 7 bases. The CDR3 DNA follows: TGTGCCAGCATCCCGGGAGGCGGGGCTAGGCGGGAGACCCAGTACTTC. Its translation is CASIPGGGARRETQYF.